Listed below are T cell receptor beta chains from one sample, sequenced in a study of low-dose radiotherapy and immunotherapy resistance in tumors. Each CDR3 protein gets one entry after TCRdb re-called the reads with MiXCR. The repertoire includes roughly 100,000 distinct CDR3 sequences, around 21% of them detected once, and 4.1% sits in the top ten. Sample: PBMCs, taken after low-dose radiotherapy plus immunotherapy. All receptors come from a male donor with prostate cancer. CDR3s include the opening cysteine and the closing phenylalanine or tryptophan. Each record gives: CDR3 DNA, CDR3 protein, CDR3 length, J gene, clone size, V gene, D gene. A D gene is named only where the DNA matches it firmly. The size entry is marked missing in some rows and otherwise reads once, few, many or a size class.

cdr3_nt: TGCGCCAGCAGGCCGGGGGTCTCCTACAATGAGCAGTTCTTC
cdr3_aa: CASRPGVSYNEQFF
cdr3_length: 14
j_call: TRBJ2-1
clone_size: many
v_call: TRBV5-1
d_call: -

cdr3_nt: TGTGCCAGCAGTGAATTGGGGGGGGAGTATGAGACCCAGTACTTC
cdr3_aa: CASSELGGEYETQYF
cdr3_length: 15
j_call: TRBJ2-5
clone_size: many
v_call: TRBV2
d_call: TRBD2

cdr3_nt: TGTGCCAGCAGCCTCTCTGCTAACTATGGCTACACCTTC
cdr3_aa: CASSLSANYGYTF
cdr3_length: 13
j_call: TRBJ1-2
clone_size: many
v_call: TRBV7-2
d_call: -

cdr3_nt: TGTGCCAGCACCCCTATGGGAACAACTAATGAAAAACTGTTTTTT
cdr3_aa: CASTPMGTTNEKLFF
cdr3_length: 15
j_call: TRBJ1-4
clone_size: many
v_call: TRBV7-9
d_call: -

cdr3_nt: TGTGCCAGCACCTCGAGGCGGGGGGGCACAGATACGCAGTATTTT
cdr3_aa: CASTSRRGGTDTQYF
cdr3_length: 15
j_call: TRBJ2-3
clone_size: many
v_call: TRBV7-2
d_call: TRBD2

cdr3_nt: TGTGCCAGCAGCCGCGTTGGCTCCCACAACTACGAGCAGTACTTC
cdr3_aa: CASSRVGSHNYEQYF
cdr3_length: 15
j_call: TRBJ2-7
clone_size: many
v_call: TRBV3-1
d_call: -

cdr3_nt: TGCGCCAGCAGCGTGGAACCGGGTCGATACAATGAGCAGTTCTTC
cdr3_aa: CASSVEPGRYNEQFF
cdr3_length: 15
j_call: TRBJ2-1
clone_size: -
v_call: TRBV5-1
d_call: -

cdr3_nt: TGTGCCAGCAGCTTAGCAGGGACCCAGTACTTC
cdr3_aa: CASSLAGTQYF
cdr3_length: 11
j_call: TRBJ2-5
clone_size: many
v_call: TRBV13
d_call: -

cdr3_nt: TGCAGCGTTGGGCAGGCCAGCTCCTACAATGAGCAGTTCTTC
cdr3_aa: CSVGQASSYNEQFF
cdr3_length: 14
j_call: TRBJ2-1
clone_size: many
v_call: TRBV29-1
d_call: -

cdr3_nt: TGTGCCGGGGAGGGCACAGATACGCAGTATTTT
cdr3_aa: CAGEGTDTQYF
cdr3_length: 11
j_call: TRBJ2-3
clone_size: many
v_call: TRBV2
d_call: -

cdr3_nt: TGTGCCAGCAGTGAATATACAGGGCGGGAGCAGTACTTC
cdr3_aa: CASSEYTGREQYF
cdr3_length: 13
j_call: TRBJ2-7
clone_size: many
v_call: TRBV25-1
d_call: -

cdr3_nt: TGCAGTGCCCCCCGCGGTCCAGATACGCAGTATTTT
cdr3_aa: CSAPRGPDTQYF
cdr3_length: 12
j_call: TRBJ2-3
clone_size: many
v_call: TRBV20-1
d_call: -

cdr3_nt: TGTGCCAGTACTTGGGGGGGACAGGGCATCGGACAGCCCCAGCATTTT
cdr3_aa: CASTWGGQGIGQPQHF
cdr3_length: 16
j_call: TRBJ1-5
clone_size: many
v_call: TRBV19
d_call: TRBD1

cdr3_nt: TGTGCCAGCAGCTTGCCAGGACAGAGGGAAGCTTTCTTT
cdr3_aa: CASSLPGQREAFF
cdr3_length: 13
j_call: TRBJ1-1
clone_size: many
v_call: TRBV7-2
d_call: -

cdr3_nt: TGTGCCAGCAGTCAAAGACAGGGGATCCACGAGCAGTACTTC
cdr3_aa: CASSQRQGIHEQYF
cdr3_length: 14
j_call: TRBJ2-7
clone_size: many
v_call: TRBV27
d_call: TRBD1

cdr3_nt: TGTGCCTGGAGTGACGACACTGAAGCTTTCTTT
cdr3_aa: CAWSDDTEAFF
cdr3_length: 11
j_call: TRBJ1-1
clone_size: once
v_call: TRBV30
d_call: -

cdr3_nt: TGCGCCAGCAGCACGGAAACAGATACGCAGTATTTT
cdr3_aa: CASSTETDTQYF
cdr3_length: 12
j_call: TRBJ2-3
clone_size: many
v_call: TRBV5-1
d_call: -

cdr3_nt: TGTGCCAGCAGTGAGCACAGGGGGCGAGGGACTGAAGCTTTCTTT
cdr3_aa: CASSEHRGRGTEAFF
cdr3_length: 15
j_call: TRBJ1-1
clone_size: -
v_call: TRBV2
d_call: TRBD1

cdr3_nt: TGTGCCAGCAGCCAAAGATCAGGGGGACAGGGCAGCGAGCAGTACTTC
cdr3_aa: CASSQRSGGQGSEQYF
cdr3_length: 16
j_call: TRBJ2-7
clone_size: many
v_call: TRBV3-1
d_call: TRBD1

cdr3_nt: TGCGCCAGCAGCTTGGGTGGTGGCTACACCTTC
cdr3_aa: CASSLGGGYTF
cdr3_length: 11
j_call: TRBJ1-2
clone_size: many
v_call: TRBV5-1
d_call: -

cdr3_nt: TGTGCCAGCAGGCCCGGGACTAGCGCAAAGGGCAATGAGCAGTTCTTC
cdr3_aa: CASRPGTSAKGNEQFF
cdr3_length: 16
j_call: TRBJ2-1
clone_size: many
v_call: TRBV5-6
d_call: TRBD2

cdr3_nt: TGTGCCAGCAGCGGGGGGGGGTGGATGGATGAGCAGTTCTTC
cdr3_aa: CASSGGGWMDEQFF
cdr3_length: 14
j_call: TRBJ2-1
clone_size: many
v_call: TRBV5-5
d_call: TRBD2

cdr3_nt: TGTGCCAGCACGGAACGGGATAGCAATCAGCCCCAGCATTTT
cdr3_aa: CASTERDSNQPQHF
cdr3_length: 14
j_call: TRBJ1-5
clone_size: many
v_call: TRBV6-2/TRBV6-3
d_call: -

cdr3_nt: TGTGCCAGCAAGGGGGCAGGGGCGACCGATGGCTACACCTTC
cdr3_aa: CASKGAGATDGYTF
cdr3_length: 14
j_call: TRBJ1-2
clone_size: many
v_call: TRBV9
d_call: TRBD1

cdr3_nt: TGTGCCAGCAGCTCTGGATTTGGCGGGAGGGACCAAGAGACCCAGTACTTC
cdr3_aa: CASSSGFGGRDQETQYF
cdr3_length: 17
j_call: TRBJ2-5
clone_size: -
v_call: TRBV13
d_call: TRBD2

cdr3_nt: TGTGCCAGCAGCCCCTGGGGGAGGGTAAACAATGAGCAGTTCTTC
cdr3_aa: CASSPWGRVNNEQFF
cdr3_length: 15
j_call: TRBJ2-1
clone_size: few
v_call: TRBV6-2/TRBV6-3
d_call: TRBD2

cdr3_nt: TGTGCCTGGAATCGGGGGGCGACCCAGTACTTC
cdr3_aa: CAWNRGATQYF
cdr3_length: 11
j_call: TRBJ2-5
clone_size: many
v_call: TRBV30
d_call: -